A selection of T cell receptor beta chains follows, all from one sample in a study of T cells after yellow fever vaccination. TCRdb re-derived calls from the 5' RACE reads in MiXCR, one entry per CDR3 protein. The table shows approximately 300,000 distinct CDR3 sequences, with around a tenth occurring only once. The sequencing used CD4+ T cells sorted from PBMCs, collected 45 days after the yellow fever booster vaccination. The receptors derive from a young man who received the YFV17D yellow fever vaccine. The CDR3 runs from the conserved cysteine through the conserved F or W. The order of the fields is CDR3 protein, J gene, clone size, V gene. The listing skips clone size in some rows; elsewhere it reads once, few, many or a size class.

CASSQDGLWGGGQFF | TRBJ2-1 | few | TRBV4-1
CASNPQGTTDTQYF | TRBJ2-3 | many | TRBV5-1
CASSHGALTSGEETQYF | TRBJ2-5 | . | TRBV4-2
CASEDYITGELFF | TRBJ2-2 | . | TRBV12-3/TRBV12-4
CASSFLSGTRGRKLNSPLHF | TRBJ1-6 | few | TRBV7-9
CASSSSWGVDEQFF | TRBJ2-1 | few | TRBV5-1
CASRADDYGYTF | TRBJ1-2 | . | TRBV5-1
CASMMQGALLANYGYTF | TRBJ1-2 | . | TRBV10-2
CASSSSSSTDTQYF | TRBJ2-3 | many | TRBV12-3/TRBV12-4
CASSRDAGTGETQYF | TRBJ2-5 | . | TRBV5-4
CASSTYRGSSEQYF | TRBJ2-7 | few | TRBV11-1
CASSSGSAREDGYTF | TRBJ1-2 | . | TRBV5-1
CASSGGGTGYRYGYTF | TRBJ1-2 | . | TRBV7-9
CASNFNWNTGELFF | TRBJ2-2 | many | TRBV6-2/TRBV6-3
CATSRDRGSRGKLFF | TRBJ1-4 | . | TRBV15
CASSKDWVQETQYF | TRBJ2-5 | few | TRBV7-9
CASSQQHLRGDEKLFF | TRBJ1-4 | . | TRBV4-1
CSARGQLYSYNEQFF | TRBJ2-1 | . | TRBV20-1
CASSSRGRDEAFF | TRBJ1-1 | few | TRBV7-2
CASRTVRGGAENSPLHF | TRBJ1-6 | . | TRBV11-2
CASTGGAPPYNEQFF | TRBJ2-1 | few | TRBV6-5
CARTVNTIYF | TRBJ1-3 | few | TRBV5-1
CASNGQGSKDTQYF | TRBJ2-3 | many | TRBV7-3
CASSQEWAGFNEQFF | TRBJ2-1 | few | TRBV4-3
CASSQDLGQPQHF | TRBJ1-5 | many | TRBV3-1
CASSSGQTSRTDTQYF | TRBJ2-3 | . | TRBV6-6
CASSQVTGAGYEQYF | TRBJ2-7 | many | TRBV4-1
CAITHPGTDTQYF | TRBJ2-3 | . | TRBV10-3
CASSSRTGRAGELFF | TRBJ2-2 | many | TRBV7-2
CASGLGQAPYF | TRBJ2-3 | . | TRBV12-5
CASSWGGWQPQHF | TRBJ1-5 | few | TRBV6-2/TRBV6-3
CASTDSGGWQFF | TRBJ2-1 | many | TRBV9
CASSAGRDGETQYF | TRBJ2-5 | few | TRBV5-1
CASSYSSLSYEQYF | TRBJ2-7 | . | TRBV12-3/TRBV12-4
CASSFAGVAGANQETQYF | TRBJ2-5 | few | TRBV5-1
CASSQDRGDTQYF | TRBJ2-3 | few | TRBV14
CASSLGGQGWDQPQHF | TRBJ1-5 | . | TRBV5-1